This is a list of T cell receptor beta chains from one sample in a study of blood T cells in healthy people across ages. TCRdb recomputed calls from the 5' RACE reads with MiXCR, one row per CDR3 protein. The repertoire holds over 950,000 distinct CDR3 sequences, with roughly half as singletons. The specimen sequenced was blood. The origin of the receptors is a woman in her sixties or seventies in good health. The CDR3 runs from the conserved cysteine through the conserved F or W. Fields, in order: J gene, D gene, V gene, clone size, CDR3 DNA, CDR3 protein. A D gene is named only where the DNA matches it firmly. Clone size is given for some rows only: seen once, a few or many times, or a class if the clone is expanded.

J gene: TRBJ2-7; D gene: .; V gene: TRBV30; clone size: once; CDR3 DNA: TGTGCCTGGGGGGGGACAGACAACGAGCAGTACTTC; CDR3 protein: CAWGGTDNEQYF
J gene: TRBJ1-2; D gene: .; V gene: TRBV2; clone size: few; CDR3 DNA: TGTGCCAGTGGGTGGGGCGAGGATGGCTACACCTTC; CDR3 protein: CASGWGEDGYTF
J gene: TRBJ1-1; D gene: .; V gene: TRBV20-1; clone size: .; CDR3 DNA: TGCAGTGCTAGATCAACAGGGATTAACACTGAAGCTTTCTTT; CDR3 protein: CSARSTGINTEAFF
J gene: TRBJ2-7; D gene: TRBD1; V gene: TRBV3-1; clone size: .; CDR3 DNA: TGTGCCAGCAGCAGAGACAGGGGCTACAATGAGCAGTACTTC; CDR3 protein: CASSRDRGYNEQYF
J gene: TRBJ2-1; D gene: .; V gene: TRBV11-2; clone size: .; CDR3 DNA: TGTGCCAGCAGCGGGGACTCCTACAATGAGCAGTTCTTC; CDR3 protein: CASSGDSYNEQFF
J gene: TRBJ2-1; D gene: .; V gene: TRBV20-1; clone size: .; CDR3 DNA: TGCAGTGCTAGAGACCCTATTCGGGGGAGAGTCCACCAGTTCTTC; CDR3 protein: CSARDPIRGRVHQFF
J gene: TRBJ2-2; D gene: .; V gene: TRBV4-1; clone size: .; CDR3 DNA: TGCGCCAGCGGCCAAAATCCGAACACCGGGGAGCTGTTTTTT; CDR3 protein: CASGQNPNTGELFF
J gene: TRBJ2-1; D gene: .; V gene: TRBV20-1; clone size: few; CDR3 DNA: TGCAGTGCGGAGACAGGAATGTGGAGCTCCTACAATGAGCAGTTCTTC; CDR3 protein: CSAETGMWSSYNEQFF
J gene: TRBJ2-3; D gene: .; V gene: TRBV7-9; clone size: .; CDR3 DNA: TGTGCCAGCAGCTTGCAGGCGTCCTCGGGGGATACGCAGTATTTT; CDR3 protein: CASSLQASSGDTQYF
J gene: TRBJ1-4; D gene: TRBD1; V gene: TRBV27; clone size: .; CDR3 DNA: TGTGCCAGCAGTTTGAAGGGATTTGGGCTTCGAGGGGGCGAAAAACTGTTTTTT; CDR3 protein: CASSLKGFGLRGGEKLFF